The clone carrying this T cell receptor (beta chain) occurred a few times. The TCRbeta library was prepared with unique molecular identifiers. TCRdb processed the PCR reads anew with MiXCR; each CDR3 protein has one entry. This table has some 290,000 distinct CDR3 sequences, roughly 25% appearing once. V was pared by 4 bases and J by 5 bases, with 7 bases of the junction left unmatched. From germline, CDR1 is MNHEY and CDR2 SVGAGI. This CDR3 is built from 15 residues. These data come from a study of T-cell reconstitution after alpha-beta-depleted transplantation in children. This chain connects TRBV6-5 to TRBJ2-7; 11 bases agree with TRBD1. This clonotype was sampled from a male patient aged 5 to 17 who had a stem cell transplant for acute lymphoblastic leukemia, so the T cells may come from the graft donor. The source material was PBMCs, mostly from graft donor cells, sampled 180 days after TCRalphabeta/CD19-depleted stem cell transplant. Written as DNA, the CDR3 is TGTGCCAGCAGTTCCTTAGGGACAGGGGGAAACGAGCAGTACTTC. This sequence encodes CASSSLGTGGNEQYF.